This T cell receptor (beta chain) was sequenced during a study of T cells in Graves' hyperthyroidism and ophthalmopathy. CDR1 and CDR2 from the germline V gene are DFQATT and SNEGSKA (reference sequence). V lost 5 bases and J lost 5; bases outside the gene matches: 6. The CDR3 has 13 amino acids. Patients aged 18 to 65 with hyperthyroidism were newly diagnosed, with duration under 2 months. Used for diagnoses were clinical symptoms, serum thyroxine and TRAb, thyroid ultrasound and orbital computed tomography. RNA transcripts provided the source from which TCR beta CDR3 regions were amplified. HTBI primers were employed in a first-round RT-PCR of the TCR CDR3. A single record per CDR3 protein comes from TCRdb applying MiXCR to the multiplex PCR reads. Seen here are about 98,000 distinct CDR3 sequences, roughly 40% observed once, and the top ten hold 10% to 13%.

This TCR was recovered from a woman aged 25-40 years with Graves' hyperthyroidism. The chain joins TRBV20-1 to TRBJ2-5; TRBD2 matches 9 bases. Sequencing was carried out using peripheral blood or thyroid tissue (not recorded which). The DNA of the CDR3 is TGCAGTGCTGGAATAGCGGGAGCGGAGACCCAGTACTTC. It yields the protein CSAGIAGAETQYF.